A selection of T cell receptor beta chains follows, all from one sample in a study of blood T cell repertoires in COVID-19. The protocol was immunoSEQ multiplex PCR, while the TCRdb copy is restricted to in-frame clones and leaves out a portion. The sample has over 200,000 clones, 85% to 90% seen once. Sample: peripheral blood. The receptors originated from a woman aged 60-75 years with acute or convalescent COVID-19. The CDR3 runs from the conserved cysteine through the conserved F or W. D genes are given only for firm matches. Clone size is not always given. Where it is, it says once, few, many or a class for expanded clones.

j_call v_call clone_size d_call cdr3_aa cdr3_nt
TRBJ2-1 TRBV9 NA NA CASSPRLVSYNEQFF TGTGCCAGCAGCCCTCGACTAGTCTCCTACAATGAGCAGTTCTTC
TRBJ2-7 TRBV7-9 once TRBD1 CASSRPDRDNEQYF TGTGCCAGCAGCCGCCCGGACAGGGATAACGAGCAGTACTTC
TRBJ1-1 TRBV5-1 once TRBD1 CASSPGTVPPEAFF TGCGCCAGCAGCCCGGGGACAGTTCCCCCTGAAGCTTTCTTT
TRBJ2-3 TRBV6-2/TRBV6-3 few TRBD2 CASSWSGSLDTQYF TGTGCCAGCAGCTGGAGCGGGAGCTTAGATACGCAGTATTTT
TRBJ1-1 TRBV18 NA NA CASSPTAAEAFF TGTGCCAGCTCACCAACCGCGGCTGAAGCTTTCTTT
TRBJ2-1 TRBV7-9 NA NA CASSRQGIEQFF TGTGCCAGCAGCCGCCAGGGGATTGAGCAGTTCTTC
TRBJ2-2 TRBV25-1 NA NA CASSGLNPNTGELFF TGTGCCAGCAGTGGACTGAACCCGAACACCGGGGAGCTGTTTTTT
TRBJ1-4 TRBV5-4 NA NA CASSLRGTNEKLFF TGTGCCAGCAGCTTACGGGGGACTAATGAAAAACTGTTTTTT
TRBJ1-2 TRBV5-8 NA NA CASRNPTGFYGYTF TGTGCCAGCAGAAATCCAACAGGGTTTTATGGCTACACCTTC
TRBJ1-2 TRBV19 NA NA CASSRAGRIDGYTF TGTGCCAGTAGTCGCGCAGGGAGGATTGATGGCTACACCTTC
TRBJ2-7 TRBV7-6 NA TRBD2 CASSLPGGRVQYF TGTGCCAGCAGCTTGCCGGGGGGGCGCGTGCAGTACTTC
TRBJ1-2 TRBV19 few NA CASSSSDSRENYGYTF TGTGCCAGTAGTTCGTCCGACAGCCGAGAAAACTATGGCTACACCTTC
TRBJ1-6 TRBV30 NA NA CAWRRLSDSPLHF TGTGCCTGGAGGAGGCTTTCGGATTCACCCCTCCACTTT
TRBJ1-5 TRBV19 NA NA CASSIDGVRVNQPQHF TGTGCCAGTAGTATAGACGGAGTGCGCGTGAATCAGCCCCAGCATTTT
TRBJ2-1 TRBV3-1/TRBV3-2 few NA CASSQEPGKGNEQFF TGTGCCAGCAGCCAAGAGCCAGGGAAGGGTAATGAGCAGTTCTTC
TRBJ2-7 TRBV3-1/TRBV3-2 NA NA CASRGGSSYEQYF TGTGCCAGCAGGGGGGGAAGCTCCTACGAGCAGTACTTC
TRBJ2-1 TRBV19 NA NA CASSITVGVGNEQFF TGTGCCAGTAGTATTACTGTAGGGGTGGGCAATGAGCAGTTCTTC
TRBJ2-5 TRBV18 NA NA CASSQGVGETQYF TGTGCCAGCTCACAGGGGGTCGGGGAGACCCAGTACTTC
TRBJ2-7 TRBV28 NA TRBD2 CASSLSAGVGYEQYF TGTGCCAGCAGTTTATCGGCGGGGGTGGGCTACGAGCAGTACTTC
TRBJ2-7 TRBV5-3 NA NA CARSHLHDRTLFYEQYF TGTGCCAGAAGCCACCTTCATGACAGAACCCTATTCTACGAGCAGTACTTC
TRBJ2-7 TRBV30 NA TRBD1 CAWSRRWTGVFYEQYF TGTGCCTGGAGTCGAAGATGGACAGGGGTATTCTACGAGCAGTACTTC
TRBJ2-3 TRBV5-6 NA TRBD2 CASSLRLAGTDTQYF TGTGCCAGCAGCTTGAGGCTAGCGGGCACAGATACGCAGTATTTT
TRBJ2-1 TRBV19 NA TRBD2 CASTRLAGGGNEQFF TGTGCCAGTACCCGGCTAGCGGGAGGAGGGAATGAGCAGTTCTTC
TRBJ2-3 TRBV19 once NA CASSIRGGLEYF TGTGCCAGTAGTATTCGGGGAGGATTAGAGTATTTT
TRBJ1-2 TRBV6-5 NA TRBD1 CASSSVKDRAYGYTF TGTGCCAGCAGTTCCGTTAAGGACAGGGCTTATGGCTACACCTTC
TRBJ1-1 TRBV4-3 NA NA CASSQRGRTEAFF TGCGCCAGCAGCCAACGGGGGAGGACTGAAGCTTTCTTT
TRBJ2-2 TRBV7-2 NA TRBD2 CASSPGLAVTGELFF TGTGCCAGCAGCCCTGGACTAGCGGTAACCGGGGAGCTGTTTTTT
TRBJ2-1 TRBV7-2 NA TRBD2 CASSPTSGSYNEQFF TGTGCCAGCAGCCCTACTAGCGGGAGTTACAATGAGCAGTTCTTC
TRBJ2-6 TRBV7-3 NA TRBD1 CASSSRQGVTGANVLTF TGTGCCAGCAGCAGCCGACAGGGGGTAACTGGGGCCAACGTCCTGACTTTC
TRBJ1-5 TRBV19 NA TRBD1 CASSPGQLDQPQHF TGTGCCAGTAGCCCGGGACAGCTAGATCAGCCCCAGCATTTT
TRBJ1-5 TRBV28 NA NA CASSLAGAVSNQPQHF TGTGCCAGCAGTTTGGCAGGGGCAGTGAGCAATCAGCCCCAGCATTTT
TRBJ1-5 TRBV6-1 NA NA CASSEAWGGQPQHF TGTGCCAGCAGTGAAGCGTGGGGAGGACAGCCCCAGCATTTT
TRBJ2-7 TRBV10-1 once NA CASSTGLDYEQYF TGCGCCAGCAGTACGGGACTGGACTACGAGCAGTACTTC
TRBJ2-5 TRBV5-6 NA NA CASSLLSAGSGGTQYF TGTGCCAGCAGCTTGTTGTCAGCCGGATCCGGGGGGACCCAGTACTTC
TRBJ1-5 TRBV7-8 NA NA CASSLEGGASQPQHF TGTGCCAGCAGCTTAGAGGGCGGGGCAAGTCAGCCCCAGCATTTT
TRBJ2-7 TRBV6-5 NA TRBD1 CASRTRTGSYEQYF TGTGCCAGCAGGACAAGGACAGGGTCCTACGAGCAGTACTTC
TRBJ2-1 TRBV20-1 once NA CSGSNYNEQFF TGCAGTGGTTCTAACTACAATGAGCAGTTCTTC
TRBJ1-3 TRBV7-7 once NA CASSLVQGNTIYF TGTGCCAGCAGCTTAGTGCAGGGAAACACCATATATTTT
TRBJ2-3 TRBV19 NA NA CASSEGVFTDTQYF TGTGCCAGTAGTGAAGGGGTTTTCACAGATACGCAGTATTTT
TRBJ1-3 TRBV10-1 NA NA CASSESRGISGNTIYF TGCGCCAGCAGTGAGTCACGGGGGATCTCTGGAAACACCATATATTTT
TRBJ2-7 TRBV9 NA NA CASSPSGNSYEQYF TGTGCCAGCAGCCCTTCCGGGAACTCCTACGAGCAGTACTTC
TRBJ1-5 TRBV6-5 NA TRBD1 CASSSQGQGSNQPQHF TGTGCCAGCAGTTCCCAAGGACAGGGTAGCAATCAGCCCCAGCATTTT
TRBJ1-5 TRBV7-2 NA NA CASSLDRYNQPQHF TGTGCCAGCAGCTTGGACAGATATAATCAGCCCCAGCATTTT
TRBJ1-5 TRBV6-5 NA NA CASALSGGRDQPQHF TGTGCCAGCGCACTGAGCGGGGGGAGGGATCAGCCCCAGCATTTT
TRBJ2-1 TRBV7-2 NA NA CASSPTVNEQFF TGTGCCAGCAGCCCGACAGTAAATGAGCAGTTCTTC
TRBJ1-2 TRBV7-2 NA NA CASSLVQDFGYTF TGTGCCAGCAGCTTAGTTCAGGACTTTGGCTACACCTTC
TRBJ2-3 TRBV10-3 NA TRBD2 CATRGGETDTQYF TGTGCCACCCGGGGGGGTGAGACAGATACGCAGTATTTT
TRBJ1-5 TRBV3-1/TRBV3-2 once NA CASSRGQTYQPQHF TGTGCCAGCAGCCGAGGACAAACCTATCAGCCCCAGCATTTT